One and the same sample provided the 16 T cell receptor beta chains below, sequenced in a study of beta chain features in type 1 diabetes (dated by TCRdb to 2016 to 2018). Library construction relied on the immunoSEQ multiplex PCR assay. The High Capacity cDNA Reverse Transcription Kit was used to reverse transcribe all of the isolated RNA, meaning that expressed TCRB transcripts were what got sequenced. Not all clones reach the TCRdb copy of this immuneACCESS table, which keeps in-frame sequences only. Checked studies attribute under half of the gap to unresolved V genes and leave the rest unexplained. The sample table records about 53,000 clones; under 75% of these occur just once. Under 0.35% of the sample is held by the ten biggest clonotypes. Here is what the overall study found, with its caveats: Type 1 diabetes patients showed a moderate but significant shortening of TCRB CDR3 length in all four CD4+ subsets.

The antigens of these receptors remain unknown. The specimen was stem cell memory CD4+ T cells from blood. Taken with the paper, the label for cell subset or site translates to: stem cell-like memory CD4+ T cells. The receptor source for this set is a woman aged 25 to 45 with type 1 diabetes.

This clone turned up a few times. The rearrangement uses TRBV27 and TRBJ2-7, with 9 bases aligning to TRBD1. Germline CDR1 is MNHEY and CDR2 is SMNVEV (reference sequence). J gave up 3 bases and V 5 bases, and 5 bases lay outside the gene matches. This CDR3 has 14 residues. The CDR3 DNA reads TGTGCCAGCAGTGGGGACAGGGAGGACTACGAGCAGTACTTC. Translated: CASSGDREDYEQYF.

The chain links TRBV28 to TRBJ2-7; 10 bases map to TRBD2. V gave up 3 bases and J gave up 7 bases; unmatched junction bases: 9. From germline, CDR1 is MDHEN and CDR2 SYDVKM. The CDR3 has 15 residues. DNA for the CDR3: TGTGCCAGCAGTTTTCCGGCTAGCGGGAGTAATGAGCAGTACTTC. This encodes CASSFPASGSNEQYF.

The J gene is TRBJ1-5, the V gene TRBV18, with a weak D call TRBD1 (6 bases). Germline CDR1 and CDR2: KGHSH and LQKENI. The CDR3 totals 16 residues. Trimming pared 3 bases from V and 6 bases from J, leaving 18 bases between. CDR3 coding DNA: TGTGCCAGCTCACCCGACCGGGAGGGGGGCGGTCAGCCCCAGCATTTT. Translated, it gives CASSPDREGGGQPQHF.

The J gene is TRBJ2-7, the V gene TRBV15; 7 nucleotides align to TRBD1. With 2 bases clipped from V and 3 bases from J, the junction kept 7 bases outside the gene matches. Looked up from germline, CDR1 is LNHNV and CDR2 is YYDKDF (reference sequence). The CDR3 has 15 amino acids. For the CDR3, the DNA is TGTGCCACCAGCAGAAGATACGGGACAGACTACGAGCAGTACTTC. It specifies CATSRRYGTDYEQYF.

Only one count was recorded for this clone. The chain links TRBV7-3 to TRBJ2-1; 9 nucleotides agree with TRBD2. Trimming took 2 bases from V and 3 from J; bases not matched to a gene: 5. CDR1 and CDR2 from the germline V gene are SGHTA and FQGTGA. The CDR3 is 16 amino acids. CDR3 region: CASSLVAGVGYNEQFF. CDR3 bases: TGTGCCAGCAGCTTAGTAGCGGGAGTGGGCTACAATGAGCAGTTCTTC.

The chain carries TRBV7-3 and TRBJ2-1, with a possible D match to TRBD2 (6 bases). The CDR3 spans 16 residues. Germline loops: CDR1 SGHTA, CDR2 FQGTGA. The ends were cut back, 6 bases at V and 0 bases at J, with 15 bases in the middle. As DNA, the CDR3 is TGTGCCAGCAGTTCTTCTAGCGCCAGCTCCTACAATGAGCAGTTCTTC. Translation: CASSSSSASSYNEQFF.

This clone is a singleton in its sample. The chain couples TRBV14 to TRBJ2-3; D call uncertain. The CDR3 extends over 15 amino acids. The V end was cut by 0 bases, the J end by 3 bases, with 10 bases between. CDR1 and CDR2 from the germline V gene are SGHDN and FVKESK. The DNA of the CDR3 is TGTGCCAGCAGCCAAGAGGCAGATATGACAGATACGCAGTATTTT. This gives the protein CASSQEADMTDTQYF.

This clone was seen once. The V call is TRBV11-3, the J call TRBJ2-7, with 9 nucleotides matching TRBD2. Per germline, CDR1 SGHNT and CDR2 YENEEA. This CDR3 comprises 15 residues. V shed 3 bases, J shed 0 bases, and the junction held 3 bases outside the gene matches. The CDR3 loop reads CASSLSGGSSYEQYF. The CDR3 DNA sequence: TGTGCCAGCAGCTTGAGCGGGGGGAGCTCCTACGAGCAGTACTTC.

This chain links TRBV18 with TRBJ2-1; a weak D match, TRBD1 (6 bases). Germline CDR1 KGHSH, CDR2 LQKENI. The CDR3 runs to 14 residues. V was clipped by 0 bases and J by 6 bases, with 9 bases between them. The CDR3 nucleotides read TGTGCCAGCTCACCACCTGAGACAGGCAATGAGCAGTTCTTC. This sequence encodes CASSPPETGNEQFF. The full variable domain, with the rest looked up from reference TRBV18 and TRBJ2-1, is NAGVMQNPRHLVRRRGQEARLRCSPMKGHSHVYWYRQLPEEGLKFMVYLQKENIIDESGMPKERFSAEFPKEGPSILRIQQVVRGDSAAYFCASSPPETGNEQFFGPGTRLTVL.

Notes on this clone: The same CDR3 is also encoded by other DNA sequences in this sample. V gene TRBV28 combines with J gene TRBJ2-1, with 9 bases aligning to TRBD2. This CDR3 has 16 residues. With 6 bases clipped from V and 4 bases from J, the junction kept 10 bases outside the gene matches. Germline lookup yields CDR1 MDHEN and CDR2 SYDVKM. CDR3 sequence: CASSPPAGGIYNEQFF. DNA for the CDR3: TGTGCCAGCAGCCCACCCGCGGGAGGGATTTACAATGAGCAGTTCTTC. The full variable domain, in which reference TRBV28 and TRBJ2-1 provide the parts outside the CDR3, is DVKVTQSSRYLVKRTGEKVFLECVQDMDHENMFWYRQDPGLGLRLIYFSYDVKMKEKGDIPEGYSVSREKKERFSLILESASTNQTSMYLCASSPPAGGIYNEQFFGPGTRLTVL.

The chain has TRBV7-3 and TRBJ1-5; 7 nucleotides agree with TRBD1. The CDR3 extends over 15 amino acids. Germline V gives CDR1 SGHTA, CDR2 FQGTGA. Trimming cost V 0 bases and J 1 base; bases outside gene matches: 0. CDR3 sequence: CASSLTQGSNQPQHF. The CDR3 DNA sequence: TGTGCCAGCAGCTTAACACAGGGGAGCAATCAGCCCCAGCATTTT.

The genes are TRBV29-1 and TRBJ2-3, with 9 bases identical to TRBD1. Trimming cost V 4 bases and J 2 bases; bases outside gene matches: 10. The CDR3 runs to 16 residues. Germline values: CDR1 SQVTM, CDR2 ANQGSEA. The CDR3 DNA sequence: TGCAGCGTTGGACAGGGGGAAACCTTTAACACAGATACGCAGTATTTT. Protein sequence: CSVGQGETFNTDTQYF.

This clone was recorded a few times. V is TRBV6-1 and J is TRBJ2-7, with D tentatively TRBD2 (6 bases). The V gene lost 6 bases and the J gene lost 6 bases, with 15 bases spanning the gap. The CDR3 runs 13 residues. Germline V CDR1 and CDR2: MNHNS, SASEGT. CDR3 coding DNA: TGTGCCAGCAGCGGGAGATCCGAGGGCGAGCAGTACTTC. Residues: CASSGRSEGEQYF.

This clone was recorded a few times. The rearrangement uses TRBV5-1 and TRBJ2-7; possible D gene TRBD1, 5 bases. Trimming cost V 3 bases and J 3 bases, with 16 bases left between them. The CDR3 spans 15 residues. Germline-derived CDR1 and CDR2 are SGHRS and YFSETQ. CDR3 bases: TGCGCCAGCAGCTCTGACAGTACCACTTACTACGAGCAGTACTTC. As protein: CASSSDSTTYYEQYF.

As DNA, the CDR3 is TGTGCCACCGCGTGGGGGCGTATGAACACTGAAGCTTTCTTT. Protein product: CATAWGRMNTEAFF. This chain connects TRBV7-9 to TRBJ1-1; maybe TRBD1 (6 bases). V was pared by 10 bases and J by 0 bases, with 15 bases between. This CDR3 contains 14 residues. Germline V gene lookup returns CDR1 SEHNR and CDR2 FQNEAQ (reference sequence).

This chain uses TRBV7-2 with TRBJ2-5; TRBD2 aligns across 7 bases. V shed 3 bases and J 4 bases; nucleotides not matched to a gene: 8. The CDR3 totals 15 residues. Germline V gene lookup returns CDR1 SGHTA and CDR2 FQGNSA. Written as DNA, the CDR3 is TGTGCCAGCAGCTTCCAAGCGGGACTGGGAGAGACCCAGTACTTC. This codes for CASSFQAGLGETQYF.